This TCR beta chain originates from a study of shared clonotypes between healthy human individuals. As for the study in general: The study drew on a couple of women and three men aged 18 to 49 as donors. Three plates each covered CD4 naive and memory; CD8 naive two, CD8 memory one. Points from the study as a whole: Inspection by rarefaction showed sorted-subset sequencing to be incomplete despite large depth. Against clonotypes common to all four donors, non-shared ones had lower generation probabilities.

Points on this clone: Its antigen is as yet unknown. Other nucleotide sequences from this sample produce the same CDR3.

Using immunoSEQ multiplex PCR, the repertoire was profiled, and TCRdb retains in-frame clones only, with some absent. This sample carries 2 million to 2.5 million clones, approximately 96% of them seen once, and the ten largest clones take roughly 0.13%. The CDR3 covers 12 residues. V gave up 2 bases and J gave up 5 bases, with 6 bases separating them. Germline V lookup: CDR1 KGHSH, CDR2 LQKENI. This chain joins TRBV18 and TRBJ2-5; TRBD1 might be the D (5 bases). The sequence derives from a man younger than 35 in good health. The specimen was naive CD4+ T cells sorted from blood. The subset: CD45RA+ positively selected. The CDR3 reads CASSPSGETQYF. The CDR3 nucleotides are TGTGCCAGCTCACCATCAGGGGAGACCCAGTACTTC.